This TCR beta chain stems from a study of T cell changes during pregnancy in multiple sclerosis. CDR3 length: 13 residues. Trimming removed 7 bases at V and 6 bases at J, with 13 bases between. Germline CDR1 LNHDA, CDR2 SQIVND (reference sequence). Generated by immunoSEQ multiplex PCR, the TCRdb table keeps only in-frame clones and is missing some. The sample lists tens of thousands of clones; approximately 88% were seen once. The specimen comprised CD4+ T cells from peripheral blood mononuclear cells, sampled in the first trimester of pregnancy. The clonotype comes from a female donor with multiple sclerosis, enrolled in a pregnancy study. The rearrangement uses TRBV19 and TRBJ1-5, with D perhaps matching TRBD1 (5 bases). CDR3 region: CASTGGVRQPQHF. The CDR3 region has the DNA TGTGCCAGTACTGGAGGGGTCCGTCAGCCCCAGCATTTT.